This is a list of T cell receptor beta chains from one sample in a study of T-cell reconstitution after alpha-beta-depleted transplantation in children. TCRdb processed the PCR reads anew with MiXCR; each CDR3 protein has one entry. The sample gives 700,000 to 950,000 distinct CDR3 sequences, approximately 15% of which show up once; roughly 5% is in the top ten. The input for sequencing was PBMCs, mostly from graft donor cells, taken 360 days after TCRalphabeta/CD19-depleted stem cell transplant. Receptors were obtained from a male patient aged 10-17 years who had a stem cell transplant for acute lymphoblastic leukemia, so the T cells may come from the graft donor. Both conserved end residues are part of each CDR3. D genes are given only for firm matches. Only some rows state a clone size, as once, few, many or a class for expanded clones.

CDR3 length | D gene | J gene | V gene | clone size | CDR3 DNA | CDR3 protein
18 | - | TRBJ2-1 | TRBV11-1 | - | TGTGCCAGCAGCTTAGGGCATCGGGTAACGGAACCCTACAATGAGCAGTTCTTC | CASSLGHRVTEPYNEQFF
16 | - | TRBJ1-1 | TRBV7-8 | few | TGTGCCAGCAGCTTAACGACAGCTTCGGGGAGGGCTGAAGCTTTCTTT | CASSLTTASGRAEAFF
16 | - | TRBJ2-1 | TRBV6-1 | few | TGTGCCAGCAGTAGTTCCGGGACGGTCTCCTACAATGAGCAGTTCTTC | CASSSSGTVSYNEQFF
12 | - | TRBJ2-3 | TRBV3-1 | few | TGTGCCAGCAGCCAAGGGCTAGATACGCAGTATTTT | CASSQGLDTQYF
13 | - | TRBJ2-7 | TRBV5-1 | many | TGTGCCAGCAGCCTGACCAACTCCTACGAGCAGTACTTC | CASSLTNSYEQYF
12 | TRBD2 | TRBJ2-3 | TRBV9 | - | TGTGCCAGCAGCGTCCATAGCGGGGAGCAGTATTTT | CASSVHSGEQYF
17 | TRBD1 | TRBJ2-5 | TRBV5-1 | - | TGCGCCAGCAGCTCATATCCGGGACAGGGGGCGTCTGAGACCCAGTACTTC | CASSSYPGQGASETQYF
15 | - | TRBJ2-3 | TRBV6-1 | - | TGTGCCAGCAGGCCAACAGGTTATGGCACAGATACGCAGTATTTT | CASRPTGYGTDTQYF
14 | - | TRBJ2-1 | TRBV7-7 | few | TGTGCCAGCAGCAGAGGGGGGGCCATTAATGAGCAGTTCTTC | CASSRGGAINEQFF
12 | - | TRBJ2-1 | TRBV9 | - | TGTGCCAGCAGCGTAGCGGGATTTGAGCAGTTCTTC | CASSVAGFEQFF
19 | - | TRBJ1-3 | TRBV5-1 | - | TGCGCCAGCAGCTCTCGGATCTTGGCAGGTGATATCTCTGGAAACACCATATATTTT | CASSSRILAGDISGNTIYF
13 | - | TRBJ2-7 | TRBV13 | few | TGTGCCAGCAGCCAAACGGACAGCGACGAGCAGTACTTC | CASSQTDSDEQYF
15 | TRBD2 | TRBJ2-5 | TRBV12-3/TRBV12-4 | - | TGTGCCAGCAGTTTCGGGAGCGGGATGGGAGAGACCCAGTACTTC | CASSFGSGMGETQYF
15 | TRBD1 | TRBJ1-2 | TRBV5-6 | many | TGTGCCAGCAGCTGGGCCGTACAGGGGGGCTATGGCTACACCTTC | CASSWAVQGGYGYTF
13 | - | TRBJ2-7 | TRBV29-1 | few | TGCAGCGTTAGTACAGACTTTTCCTACGAGCAGTACTTC | CSVSTDFSYEQYF
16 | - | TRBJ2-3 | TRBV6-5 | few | TGTGCCAGCAGCTACTCCCCAGGGACACGGGATGATACGCAGTATTTT | CASSYSPGTRDDTQYF
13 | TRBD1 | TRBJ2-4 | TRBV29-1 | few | TGCAGCGTTGGGGAAGGGGGCAGATATATTCAGTACTTC | CSVGEGGRYIQYF
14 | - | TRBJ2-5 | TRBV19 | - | TGTCCCAGTAGTAAGGGCAGCGTCCGGGAGACCCAGTACTTC | CPSSKGSVRETQYF
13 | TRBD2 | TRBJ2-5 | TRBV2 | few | TGTGCCAGTGAGGGACTAGCGTCACAGACCCAGTACTTC | CASEGLASQTQYF
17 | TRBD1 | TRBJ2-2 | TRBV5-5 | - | TGTGCCAGCAGCTTGCTGGGACAGGGGGCGCGGACCGGGGAGCTGTTTTTT | CASSLLGQGARTGELFF
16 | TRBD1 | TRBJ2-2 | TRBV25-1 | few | TGTGCCAGCAGTGAACGCCGGGACAGGGGTGTCGGGGAGCTGTTTTTT | CASSERRDRGVGELFF
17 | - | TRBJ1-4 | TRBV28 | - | TGTGCCAGCAGTTTATCCGGGACACCTGCAACTAATGAAAAACTGTTTTTT | CASSLSGTPATNEKLFF
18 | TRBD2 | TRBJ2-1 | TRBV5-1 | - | TGCGCCAGCAGCTTGGTGGTTCGGCTAGCGGGATCCCACAATGAGCAGTTCTTC | CASSLVVRLAGSHNEQFF
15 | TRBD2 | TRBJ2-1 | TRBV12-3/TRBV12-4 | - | TGTGCCAGCAGTCCCCGGACTAGCGGGCTAACTGAGCAGTTCTTC | CASSPRTSGLTEQFF
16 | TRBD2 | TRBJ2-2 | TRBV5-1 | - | TGCGCCAGCAGCTTTACTAGCGGGTTGAACACCGGGGAGCTGTTTTTT | CASSFTSGLNTGELFF
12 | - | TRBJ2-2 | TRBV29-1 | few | TGCAGCGTCGAAGGAACGACCGGGGAGCTGTTTTTT | CSVEGTTGELFF
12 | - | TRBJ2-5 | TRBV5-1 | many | TGCGCCAGCAGCTTGGGCCAAGAGACCCAGTACTTC | CASSLGQETQYF
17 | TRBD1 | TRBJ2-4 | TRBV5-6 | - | TGTGCCAGCAGGAGGGACAGGGGGAGACTAGCCAAAAACATTCAGTACTTC | CASRRDRGRLAKNIQYF
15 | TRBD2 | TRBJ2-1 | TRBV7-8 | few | TGTGCCAGCTCCCCTAGCGGGAGGACCCACAATGAGCAGTTCTTC | CASSPSGRTHNEQFF
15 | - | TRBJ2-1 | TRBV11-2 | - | TGTGCCAGCAGCTTAGAAGGACTGTTACACAATGAGCAGTTCTTC | CASSLEGLLHNEQFF
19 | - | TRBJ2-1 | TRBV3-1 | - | TGTGCCAGCTCCCCCCACCGGGGCCGACTAGTGAGGCGCTACAATGAGCAGTTCTTC | CASSPHRGRLVRRYNEQFF
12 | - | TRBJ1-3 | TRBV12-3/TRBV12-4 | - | TGTGCCAGCAGTTTGGGTAGAAACACCATATATTTT | CASSLGRNTIYF
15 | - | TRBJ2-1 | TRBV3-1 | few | TGTGCCAGCAGCCAAGACGGGCGCGGGTGGAATGAGCAGTTCTTC | CASSQDGRGWNEQFF